This TCR beta chain was identified during a study of blood T cells in healthy people across ages. A second roughly 6 to 11 cycle PCR used barcoded and J-beta primers. TCRdb re-called the 5' RACE reads through MiXCR, storing one row per CDR3 protein. The data contain about 930,000 distinct CDR3 sequences, around 29% of them singletons. There are many counts of this clonotype. The germline V gene has CDR1 SGHTA and CDR2 FQGNSA. The CDR3 is made up of 15 amino acids. The V and J ends lost 5 bases and 3 bases, in that order; junction bases with no gene match: 6. These same data were also listed under a study on T cells of mothers and their children.

This clonotype was sampled from a middle-aged woman in good health. The chain recombines TRBV7-2 with TRBJ1-5, with TRBD1 matching over 8 bases. Sequencing was done on a sample of blood. CDR3 sequence reads: CASSERTGINQPQHF. The CDR3 DNA is TGTGCCAGCAGCGAAAGGACAGGGATCAATCAGCCCCAGCATTTT.